Here is one TCR beta chain with its context. The antigen it binds to is not known. No qualities accompany the bases; no much larger clone lies one base away. This entry is derived from a study of beta chain features in type 1 diabetes listed by TCRdb under 2018. Describing the broader study: Mean age, gender distribution, total cell number and subset yield were not different between patients and healthy donors. A total of 100 million to 110 million sorted cells were examined across all samples, and a strong correlation was observed between cell number per subset and RNA yield. In the study, TCRB repertoires of sorted circulating CD4+ T cell subsets from recently diagnosed type 1 diabetes patients were compared with those of matched healthy donors. Naive and central memory subsets were obtained from all 30 or so donors, but regulatory and stem cell-like memory subsets were isolated from only 8 patients and about 8 healthy donors. Overall results and qualifications from the work: Shorter templates might have been favored by PCR, but patient and control samples were amplified and corrected together, so both groups would have been affected equally by any skew. A moderate but significant shortening of TCRB CDR3 length was observed in type 1 diabetes patients in all four CD4+ subsets. Only small numbers of individuals were included in the HLA sub-analyses, which left unresolved whether HLA type had any influence on TCRB rearrangement. Naive, central memory and regulatory TCRB repertoires appeared to be more similar among patients than among healthy donors. At VDJ recombination sites, type 1 diabetes patients had fewer insertions and more deleted nucleotides, which implies abnormalities in thymic rearrangement. Because cDNA rather than genomic DNA was sequenced, highly expressing activated cells could have been over-represented, although no difference in activation and CD3 levels was found between groups.

The entire isolated RNA was reverse transcribed using the High Capacity cDNA Reverse Transcription Kit, and thus expressed TCRB transcripts were sequenced. Deep immunoSEQ sequencing was performed on naive, central memory and regulatory T cell samples, with an average of about 3.6 million total reads per sample. After sorted cells were lysed in RLT buffer, RNA was extracted with DNase-treated RNeasy Micro or Mini kits, with the choice depending on cell number. To prevent cross-contamination, every cell subset was processed on its own, while patient and healthy donor samples were processed together. TCRB sequences were amplified from cDNA with the immunoSEQ multiplex PCR, producing 87-bp fragments spanning the CDR3 region. The amplicons were sequenced using the Illumina HiSeq platform. The study's own analysis went as follows. PCR bias was corrected computationally using synthetic template baselines, and reads within Hamming distance 2 were collapsed, with unmergeable singletons discarded. Reads were aligned to IMGT to assign V, D and J genes, CDR3 length, and insertions or deletions at six rearrangement sites. Within each subset, clonotype counts were normalized to sorted cell number, after which true diversity and Gini coefficients were computed with the tcR R package. Repertoire sharing was quantified using the overlap coefficient calculated on TCRB nucleotide sequences. Out-of-frame TCRB sequences from naive cells were analyzed as a proxy for the pre-selection repertoire. In TCRdb, the immuneACCESS table is reduced to in-frame sequences with V and J assigned. These tables do not hold every clone; where another copy was compared, an unresolved V gene accounts for under half, and the others remain unexplained. V, J and clone size are those of that table, while D and trimming were read from the DNA. This sample lists hundreds of thousands of clones; around an eighth were detected once. The ten largest clones represent 0.022% of the sample.

The CDR1 and CDR2 encoded by the germline V gene are LGHNA and YNFKEQ. Germline trimming amounts to 2 bases on V and 5 bases on J, with 3 as the count of junction bases outside the gene matches. There are 16 amino acids in the CDR3, from cysteine to phenylalanine inclusive. The kept DNA is CDR3 alone, 48 bases in frame from the first base. From each donor, a single peripheral blood sample of roughly 0.11 L on average was drawn into heparinised tubes. A BD FACSAria II and a panel including CD45RO, CCR7, CD25, CD127, CD95 and CD27 were used to sort naive, central memory, regulatory and stem cell-like memory CD4+ T cells. A purity above 98% was achieved for all sorted populations. Right away, PBMCs were isolated by Lymphoprep density gradient centrifugation and were stained directly, with no culture step. So that batch effects would be minimized, each experiment stained and sorted samples in pairs, pairing one healthy donor with one patient.

The V gene is TRBV4-2 and the J gene is TRBJ1-6; TRBD1 lines up with 10 middle nucleotides. This TCR was recovered from a man between 18 and 29 years old with type 1 diabetes. Sequenced: naive CD4+ T cells from blood. This sample's cell subset or site label indicates: true naive CD4+ T cells. The CDR3 protein: CASSQSGQGDNSPLHF. The nucleotides read TGTGCCAGCAGCCAATCAGGACAGGGGGATAATTCACCCCTCCACTTT.